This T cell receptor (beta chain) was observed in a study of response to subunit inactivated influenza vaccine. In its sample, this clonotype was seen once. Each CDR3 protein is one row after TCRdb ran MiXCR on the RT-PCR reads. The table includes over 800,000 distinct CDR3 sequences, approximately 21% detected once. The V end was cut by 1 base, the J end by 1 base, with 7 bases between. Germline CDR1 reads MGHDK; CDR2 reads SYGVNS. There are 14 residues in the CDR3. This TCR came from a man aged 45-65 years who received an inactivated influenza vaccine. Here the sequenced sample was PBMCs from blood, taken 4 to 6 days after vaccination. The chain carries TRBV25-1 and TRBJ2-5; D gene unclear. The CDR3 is CASSESVRQETQYF. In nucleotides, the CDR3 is TGTGCCAGCAGTGAATCAGTACGCCAAGAGACCCAGTACTTC. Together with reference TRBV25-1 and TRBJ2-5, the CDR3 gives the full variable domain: EADIYQTPRYLVIGTGKKITLECSQTMGHDKMYWYQQDPGMELHLIHYSYGVNSTEKGDLSSESTVSRIRTEHFPLTLESARPSHTSQYLCASSESVRQETQYFGPGTRLLVL.